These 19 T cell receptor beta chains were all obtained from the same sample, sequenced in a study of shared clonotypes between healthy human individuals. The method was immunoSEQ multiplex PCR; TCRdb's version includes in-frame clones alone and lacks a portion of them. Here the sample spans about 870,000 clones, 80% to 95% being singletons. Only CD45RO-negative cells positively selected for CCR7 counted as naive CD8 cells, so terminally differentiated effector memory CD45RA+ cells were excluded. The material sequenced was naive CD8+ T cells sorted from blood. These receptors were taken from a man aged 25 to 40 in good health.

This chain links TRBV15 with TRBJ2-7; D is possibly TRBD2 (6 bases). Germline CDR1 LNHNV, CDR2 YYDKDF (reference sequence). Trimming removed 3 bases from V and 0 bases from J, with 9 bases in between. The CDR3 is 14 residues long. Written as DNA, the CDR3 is TGTGCCACCAGCAGGCCTAGCGTCTCCTACGAGCAGTACTTC. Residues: CATSRPSVSYEQYF.

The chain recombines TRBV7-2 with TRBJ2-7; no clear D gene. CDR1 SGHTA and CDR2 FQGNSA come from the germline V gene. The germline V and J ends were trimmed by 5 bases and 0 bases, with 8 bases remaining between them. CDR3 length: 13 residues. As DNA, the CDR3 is TGTGCCAGCAGCGACCCTCTCTCCTACGAGCAGTACTTC. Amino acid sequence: CASSDPLSYEQYF. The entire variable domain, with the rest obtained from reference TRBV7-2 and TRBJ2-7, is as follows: GAGVSQSPSNKVTEKGKDVELRCDPISGHTALYWYRQSLGQGLEFLIYFQGNSAPDKSGLPSDRFSAERTGGSVSTLTIQRTQQEDSAVYLCASSDPLSYEQYFGPGTRLTVT.

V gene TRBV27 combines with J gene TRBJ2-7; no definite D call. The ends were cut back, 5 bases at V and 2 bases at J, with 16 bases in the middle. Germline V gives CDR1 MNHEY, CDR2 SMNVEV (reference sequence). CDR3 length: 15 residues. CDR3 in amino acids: CASSPHTQPTYEQYF. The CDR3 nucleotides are TGTGCCAGCAGTCCGCATACTCAGCCCACCTACGAGCAGTACTTC.

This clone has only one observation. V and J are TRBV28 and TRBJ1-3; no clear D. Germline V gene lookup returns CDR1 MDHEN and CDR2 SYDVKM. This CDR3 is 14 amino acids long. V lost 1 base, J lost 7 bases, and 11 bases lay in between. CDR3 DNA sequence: TGTGCCAGCAGTTTATTTGGAGCGGGGAACACCATATATTTT. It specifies CASSLFGAGNTIYF.

CDR3 residues: CASSLMASGRPGELFF. CDR3 bases: TGTGCCAGCAGCTTAATGGCTAGCGGGAGGCCCGGGGAGCTGTTTTTT. The chain has TRBV7-9 and TRBJ2-2; 11 nucleotides align to TRBD2. The CDR3 has 16 amino acids. Germline V gene sequence: CDR1 SEHNR, CDR2 FQNEAQ (reference sequence). V shed 2 bases, J shed 6 bases, and the junction held 5 bases outside the gene matches.

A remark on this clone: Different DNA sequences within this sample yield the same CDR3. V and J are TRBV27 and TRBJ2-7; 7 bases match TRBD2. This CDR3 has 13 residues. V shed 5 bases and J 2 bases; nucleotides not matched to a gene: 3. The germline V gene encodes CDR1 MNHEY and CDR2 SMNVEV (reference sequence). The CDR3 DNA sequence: TGTGCCAGCAGTCTAGGGAGGGCCTACGAGCAGTACTTC. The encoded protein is CASSLGRAYEQYF.

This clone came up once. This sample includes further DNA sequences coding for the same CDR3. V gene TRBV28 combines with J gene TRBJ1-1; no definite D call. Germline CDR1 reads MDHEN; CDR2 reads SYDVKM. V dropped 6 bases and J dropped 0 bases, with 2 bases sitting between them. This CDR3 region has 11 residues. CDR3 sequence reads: CASRMNTEAFF. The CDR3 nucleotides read TGTGCCAGCAGAATGAACACTGAAGCTTTCTTT.

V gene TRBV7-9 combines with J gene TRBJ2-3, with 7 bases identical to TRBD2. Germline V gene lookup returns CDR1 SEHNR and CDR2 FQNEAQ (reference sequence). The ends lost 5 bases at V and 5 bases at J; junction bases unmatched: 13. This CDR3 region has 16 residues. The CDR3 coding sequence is TGTGCCAGCAGCGACGGCGGGAGTAAGTCCCGAGATACGCAGTATTTT. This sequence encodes CASSDGGSKSRDTQYF.

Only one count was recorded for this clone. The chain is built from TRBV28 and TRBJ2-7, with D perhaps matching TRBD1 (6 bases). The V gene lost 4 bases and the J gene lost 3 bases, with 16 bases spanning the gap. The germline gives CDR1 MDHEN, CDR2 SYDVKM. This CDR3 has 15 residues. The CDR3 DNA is TGTGCCAGCAGTTCAGAGAACAGGGTCTTCTACGAGCAGTACTTC. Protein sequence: CASSSENRVFYEQYF.

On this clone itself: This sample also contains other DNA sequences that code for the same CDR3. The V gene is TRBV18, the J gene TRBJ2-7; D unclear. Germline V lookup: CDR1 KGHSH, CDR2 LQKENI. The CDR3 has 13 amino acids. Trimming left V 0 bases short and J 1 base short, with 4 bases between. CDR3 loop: CASSPPDSYEQYF. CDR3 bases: TGTGCCAGCTCACCACCAGATTCCTACGAGCAGTACTTC. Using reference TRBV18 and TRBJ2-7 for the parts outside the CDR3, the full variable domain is NAGVMQNPRHLVRRRGQEARLRCSPMKGHSHVYWYRQLPEEGLKFMVYLQKENIIDESGMPKERFSAEFPKEGPSILRIQQVVRGDSAAYFCASSPPDSYEQYFGPGTRLTVT.

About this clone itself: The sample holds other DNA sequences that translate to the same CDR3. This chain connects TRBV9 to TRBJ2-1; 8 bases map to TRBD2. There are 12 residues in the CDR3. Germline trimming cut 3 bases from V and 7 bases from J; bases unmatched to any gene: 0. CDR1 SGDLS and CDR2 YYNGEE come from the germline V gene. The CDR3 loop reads CASSAGGNEQFF. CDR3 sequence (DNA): TGTGCCAGCAGCGCGGGGGGGAATGAGCAGTTCTTC. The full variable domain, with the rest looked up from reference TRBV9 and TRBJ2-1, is DSGVTQTPKHLITATGQRVTLRCSPRSGDLSVYWYQQSLDQGLQFLIQYYNGEERAKGNILERFSAQQFPDLHSELNLSSLELGDSALYFCASSAGGNEQFFGPGTRLTVL.

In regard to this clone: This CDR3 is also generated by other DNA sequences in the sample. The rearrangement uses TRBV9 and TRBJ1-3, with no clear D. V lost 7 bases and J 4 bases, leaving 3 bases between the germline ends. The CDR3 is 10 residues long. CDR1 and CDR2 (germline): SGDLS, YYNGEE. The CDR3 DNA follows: TGTGCCAGCTCCGGAAACACCATATATTTT. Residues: CASSGNTIYF.

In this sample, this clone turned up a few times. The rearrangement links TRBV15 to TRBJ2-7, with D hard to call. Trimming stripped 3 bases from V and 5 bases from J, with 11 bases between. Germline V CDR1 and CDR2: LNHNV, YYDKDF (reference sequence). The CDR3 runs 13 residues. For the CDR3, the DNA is TGTGCCACCAGCAGTACGGATGATAACGAGCAGTACTTC. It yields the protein CATSSTDDNEQYF. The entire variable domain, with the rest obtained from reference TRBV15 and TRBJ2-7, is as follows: DAMVIQNPRYQVTQFGKPVTLSCSQTLNHNVMYWYQQKSSQAPKLLFHYYDKDFNNEADTPDNFQSRRPNTSFCFLDIRSPGLGDTAMYLCATSSTDDNEQYFGPGTRLTVT.

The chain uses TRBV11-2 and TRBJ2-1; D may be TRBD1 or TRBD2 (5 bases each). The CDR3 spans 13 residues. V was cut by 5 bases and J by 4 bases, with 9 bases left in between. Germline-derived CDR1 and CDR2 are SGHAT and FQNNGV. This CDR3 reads CASSPEGYNEQFF. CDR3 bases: TGTGCCAGCAGCCCTGAGGGGTACAATGAGCAGTTCTTC.

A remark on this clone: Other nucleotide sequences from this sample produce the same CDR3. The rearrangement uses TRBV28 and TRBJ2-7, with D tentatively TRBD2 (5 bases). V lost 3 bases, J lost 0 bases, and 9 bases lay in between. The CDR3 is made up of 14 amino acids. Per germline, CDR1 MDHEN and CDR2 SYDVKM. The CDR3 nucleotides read TGTGCCAGCAGTTTCCAAGGGAGCTCCTACGAGCAGTACTTC. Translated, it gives CASSFQGSSYEQYF.

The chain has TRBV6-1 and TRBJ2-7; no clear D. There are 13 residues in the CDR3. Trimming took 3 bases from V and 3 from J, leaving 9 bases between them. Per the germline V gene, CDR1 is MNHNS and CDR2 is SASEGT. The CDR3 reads CASSDWSFYEQYF. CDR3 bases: TGTGCCAGCAGTGATTGGTCCTTCTACGAGCAGTACTTC.

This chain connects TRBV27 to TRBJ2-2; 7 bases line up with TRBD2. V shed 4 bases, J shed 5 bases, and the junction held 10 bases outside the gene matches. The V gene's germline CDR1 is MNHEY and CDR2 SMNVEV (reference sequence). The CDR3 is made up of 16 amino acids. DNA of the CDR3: TGTGCCAGCAGTTCCCTAAGCGGGACGGGGACCGGGGAGCTGTTTTTT. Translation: CASSSLSGTGTGELFF.

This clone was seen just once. This CDR3 reads CASSQLLSGSYNEQFF. The CDR3 region has the DNA TGTGCCAGCAGCCAGCTTCTTAGCGGGAGTTACAATGAGCAGTTCTTC. The V and J genes are TRBV14 and TRBJ2-1, with TRBD2 identical over 9 bases. The V segment lost 3 bases and the J segment 4 bases; nucleotides outside the gene matches: 7. CDR3 length equals 16 residues. The germline V gene has CDR1 SGHDN and CDR2 FVKESK.

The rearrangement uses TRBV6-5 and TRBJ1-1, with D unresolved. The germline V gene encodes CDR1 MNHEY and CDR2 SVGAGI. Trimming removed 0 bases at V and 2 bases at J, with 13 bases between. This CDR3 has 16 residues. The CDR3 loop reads CASSYSGWGSNTEAFF. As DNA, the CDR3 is TGTGCCAGCAGTTACTCGGGGTGGGGAAGCAACACTGAAGCTTTCTTT.